Listed below are T cell receptor beta chains from one sample, sequenced in a study of shared clonotypes between healthy human individuals. Generated by immunoSEQ multiplex PCR, the TCRdb table keeps only in-frame clones and is missing some. The data show about 100,000 clones, less than 50% seen once. What was sequenced was PBMCs. Every receptor here comes from a middle-aged woman in good health. Some clones in this sample may be carry-over from other donors' samples. The CDR3 runs from the conserved cysteine through the conserved F or W.

v_gene: TRBV28
CDR3aa: CASSLLGQGVTEAFF

v_gene: TRBV5-4
CDR3aa: CASSRDGANYGYTF

v_gene: TRBV5-1
CDR3aa: CASSSRGYAYEQYF

v_gene: TRBV7-9
CDR3aa: CASSERAISGANVLTF

v_gene: TRBV27
CDR3aa: CASSDRGPFNSPLHF

v_gene: TRBV7-9
CDR3aa: CASSLGAGLAKNIQYF

v_gene: TRBV4-1
CDR3aa: CASSQSGRGGETQYF

v_gene: TRBV28
CDR3aa: CASSLKFSPLHF

v_gene: TRBV4-2
CDR3aa: CASSQDSDTWAGYTF

v_gene: TRBV7-9
CDR3aa: CAITLLIRGLDTEAFF

v_gene: TRBV15
CDR3aa: CATSLRTGTYATNEKLFF

v_gene: TRBV30
CDR3aa: CAWGETSEAFF

v_gene: TRBV11-2
CDR3aa: CASSLVHLPGKGNTIYF

v_gene: TRBV7-2
CDR3aa: CASSWSGGTDTQYF

v_gene: TRBV29-1
CDR3aa: CSVGQGNEQFF

v_gene: TRBV19
CDR3aa: CASRADTTNYGYTF